The TCR beta chain under discussion was sequenced for a study of T cells after yellow fever vaccination. Whole-study context: Those fractions that held only low numbers of cells were prepared using the SMART-Seq v4 Ultra Low Input RNA kit.

TCRdb re-called the 5' RACE reads through MiXCR, storing one row per CDR3 protein. The data contain more than 95,000 distinct CDR3 sequences, around 6.7% of them seen just once; the ten biggest clones take up 2.7%. Between the trimmed V and J ends, which lost 0 bases and 2 bases, there was a span of 7 bases. CDR1 and CDR2 (germline): SGHRS, YFSETQ. The CDR3 runs 14 residues. Overall study findings and caveats: Post-booster repertoires again held most primary-vaccination clones (roughly 96% CD4, about 88% CD8). Just a small share of clonotypes turned up in the CD4 compartment as well as the CD8 compartment.

This clonotype has a count of ten or more. The antigen is undetermined. The TCR comes from a man between 18 and 29 years old who received the YFV17D yellow fever vaccine. The rearrangement links TRBV5-1 to TRBJ2-3; a weak D match, TRBD1 (6 bases). This specimen was CD4+ T cells sorted from PBMCs, taken approximately 40 days after the first yellow fever vaccination. The CDR3 DNA sequence: TGCGCCAGCAGCTTGGGGGGGCTCACAGATACGCAGTATTTT. Amino acid sequence: CASSLGGLTDTQYF.